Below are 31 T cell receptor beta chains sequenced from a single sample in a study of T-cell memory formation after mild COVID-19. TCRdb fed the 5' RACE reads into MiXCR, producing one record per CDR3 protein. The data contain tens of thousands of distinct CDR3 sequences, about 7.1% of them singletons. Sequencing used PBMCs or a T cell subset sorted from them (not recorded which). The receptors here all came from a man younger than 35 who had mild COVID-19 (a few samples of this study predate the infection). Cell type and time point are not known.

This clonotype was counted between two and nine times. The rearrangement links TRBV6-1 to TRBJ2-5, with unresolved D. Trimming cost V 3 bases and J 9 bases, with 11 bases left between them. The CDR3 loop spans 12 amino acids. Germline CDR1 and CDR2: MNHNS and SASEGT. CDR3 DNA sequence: TGTGCCAGCAGTGACGTGGGTATCTCCCAGTACTTC. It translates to CASSDVGISQYF.

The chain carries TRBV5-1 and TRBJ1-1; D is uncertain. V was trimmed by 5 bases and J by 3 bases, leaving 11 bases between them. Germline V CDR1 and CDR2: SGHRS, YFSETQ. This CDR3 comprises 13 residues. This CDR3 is CASRSRRDTEAFF. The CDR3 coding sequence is TGCGCCAGCAGAAGCAGGAGGGACACTGAAGCTTTCTTT.

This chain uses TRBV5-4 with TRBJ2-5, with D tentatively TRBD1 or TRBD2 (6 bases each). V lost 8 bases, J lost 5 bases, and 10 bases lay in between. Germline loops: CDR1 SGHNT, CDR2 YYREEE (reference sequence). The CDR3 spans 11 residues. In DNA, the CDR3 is TGTGCCAGTAAAGGGGGGGAGACCCAGTACTTC. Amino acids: CASKGGETQYF.

This CDR3 reads CASSIATGFGYTF. The CDR3 DNA sequence: TGTGCCAGCAGCATAGCGACAGGGTTTGGCTACACCTTC. J is TRBJ1-2 and V is TRBV5-8; 7 bases align to TRBD1. Germline trimming cut 4 bases from V and 7 bases from J; bases unmatched to any gene: 7. The CDR3 has 13 amino acids. Germline V gene sequence: CDR1 SGHTS, CDR2 YDEGEE.

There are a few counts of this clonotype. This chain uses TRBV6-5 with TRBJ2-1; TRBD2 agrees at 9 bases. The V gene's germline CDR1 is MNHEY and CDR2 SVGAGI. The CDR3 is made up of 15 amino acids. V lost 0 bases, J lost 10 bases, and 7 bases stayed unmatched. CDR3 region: CASSYSLFTSGEQFF. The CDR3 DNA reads TGTGCCAGCAGTTACTCGCTATTTACTAGCGGGGAGCAGTTCTTC.

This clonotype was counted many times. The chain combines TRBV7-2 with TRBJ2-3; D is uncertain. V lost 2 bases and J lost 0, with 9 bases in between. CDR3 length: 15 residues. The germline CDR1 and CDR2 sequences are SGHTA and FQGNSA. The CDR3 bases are TGTGCCAGCAGCTTATATAAGGCTAGCACAGATACGCAGTATTTT. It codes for CASSLYKASTDTQYF.

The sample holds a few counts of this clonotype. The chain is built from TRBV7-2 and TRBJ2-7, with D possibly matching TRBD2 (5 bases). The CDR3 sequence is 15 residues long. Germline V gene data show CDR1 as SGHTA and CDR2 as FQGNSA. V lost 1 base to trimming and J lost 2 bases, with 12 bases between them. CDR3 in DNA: TGTGCCAGCAGCTTAGGCCCTGGACTCGCCTACGAGCAGTACTTC. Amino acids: CASSLGPGLAYEQYF.

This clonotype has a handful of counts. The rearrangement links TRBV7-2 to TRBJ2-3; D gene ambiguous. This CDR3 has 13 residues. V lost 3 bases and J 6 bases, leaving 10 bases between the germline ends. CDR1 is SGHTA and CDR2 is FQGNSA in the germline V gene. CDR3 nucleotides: TGTGCCAGCAGCTTCGGCGATTCGGATACGCAGTATTTT. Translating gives CASSFGDSDTQYF.

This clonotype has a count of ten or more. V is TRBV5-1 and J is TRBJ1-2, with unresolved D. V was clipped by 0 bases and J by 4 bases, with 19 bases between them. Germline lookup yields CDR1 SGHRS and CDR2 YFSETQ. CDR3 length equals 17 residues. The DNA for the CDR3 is TGCGCCAGCAGCTTGGAGGCATCAGTCAACCTACCCTATGGCTACACCTTC. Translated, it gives CASSLEASVNLPYGYTF.

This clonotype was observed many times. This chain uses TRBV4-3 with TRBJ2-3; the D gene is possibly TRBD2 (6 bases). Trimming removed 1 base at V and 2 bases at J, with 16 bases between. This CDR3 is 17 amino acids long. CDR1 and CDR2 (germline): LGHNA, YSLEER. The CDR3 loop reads CASSQGGGRRLTDTQYF. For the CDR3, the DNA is TGCGCCAGCAGCCAAGGGGGAGGTCGTAGGCTCACAGATACGCAGTATTTT.

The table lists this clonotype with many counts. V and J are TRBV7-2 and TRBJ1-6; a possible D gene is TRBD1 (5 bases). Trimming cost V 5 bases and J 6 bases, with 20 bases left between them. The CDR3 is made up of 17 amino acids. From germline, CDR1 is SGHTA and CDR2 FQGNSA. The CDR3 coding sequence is TGTGCCAGCAGCCCCGGGTGGGGGTATGAGGGTAATTCACCCCTCCACTTT. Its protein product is CASSPGWGYEGNSPLHF. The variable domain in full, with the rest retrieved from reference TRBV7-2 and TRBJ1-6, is GAGVSQSPSNKVTEKGKDVELRCDPISGHTALYWYRQSLGQGLEFLIYFQGNSAPDKSGLPSDRFSAERTGGSVSTLTIQRTQQEDSAVYLCASSPGWGYEGNSPLHFGNGTRLTVT.

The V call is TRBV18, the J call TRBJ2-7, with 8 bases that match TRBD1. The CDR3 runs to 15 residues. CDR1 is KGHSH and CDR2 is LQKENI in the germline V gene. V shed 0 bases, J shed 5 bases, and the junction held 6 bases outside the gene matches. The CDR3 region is CASSPPFGQGHEQYF. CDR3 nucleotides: TGTGCCAGCTCACCACCGTTCGGACAGGGCCACGAGCAGTACTTC.

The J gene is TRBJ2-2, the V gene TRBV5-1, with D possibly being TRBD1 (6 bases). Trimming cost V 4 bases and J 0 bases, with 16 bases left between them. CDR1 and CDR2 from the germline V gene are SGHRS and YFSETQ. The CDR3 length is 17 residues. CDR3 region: CASSRDTTSSNTGELFF. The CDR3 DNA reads TGCGCCAGCAGCAGGGACACTACTTCCTCGAACACCGGGGAGCTGTTTTTT.

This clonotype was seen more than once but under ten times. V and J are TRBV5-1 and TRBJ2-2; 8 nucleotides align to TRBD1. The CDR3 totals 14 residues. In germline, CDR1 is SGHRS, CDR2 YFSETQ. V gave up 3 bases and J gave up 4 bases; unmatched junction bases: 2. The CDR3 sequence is CASSWTGFTGELFF. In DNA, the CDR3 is TGCGCCAGCAGCTGGACAGGGTTCACCGGGGAGCTGTTTTTT.

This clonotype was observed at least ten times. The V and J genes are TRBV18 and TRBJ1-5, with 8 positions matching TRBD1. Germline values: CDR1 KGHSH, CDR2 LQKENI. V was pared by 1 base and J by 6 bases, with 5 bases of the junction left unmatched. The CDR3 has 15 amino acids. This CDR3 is CASSPQDRAAQPQHF. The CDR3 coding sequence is TGTGCCAGCTCACCACAGGACAGGGCGGCTCAGCCCCAGCATTTT.

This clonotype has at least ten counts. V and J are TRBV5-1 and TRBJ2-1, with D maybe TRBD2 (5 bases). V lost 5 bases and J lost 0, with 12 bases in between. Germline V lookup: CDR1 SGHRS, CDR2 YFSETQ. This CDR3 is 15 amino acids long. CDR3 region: CASRVSASSYNEQFF. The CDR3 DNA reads TGCGCCAGCAGAGTTAGCGCAAGCTCCTACAATGAGCAGTTCTTC.

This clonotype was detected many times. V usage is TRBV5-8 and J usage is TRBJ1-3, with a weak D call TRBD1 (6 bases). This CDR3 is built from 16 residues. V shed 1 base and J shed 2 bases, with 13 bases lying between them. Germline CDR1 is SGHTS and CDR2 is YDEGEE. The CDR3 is CASSLYGQGTGNTIYF. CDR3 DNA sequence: TGTGCCAGCAGCTTGTATGGTCAGGGGACTGGAAACACCATATATTTT.

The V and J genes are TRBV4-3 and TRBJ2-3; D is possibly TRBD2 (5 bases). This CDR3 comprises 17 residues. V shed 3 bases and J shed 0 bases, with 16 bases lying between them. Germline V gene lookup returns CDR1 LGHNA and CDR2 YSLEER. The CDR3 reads CASSQGSWGSSTDTQYF. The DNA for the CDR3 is TGCGCCAGCAGCCAGGGGAGCTGGGGATCTAGCACAGATACGCAGTATTTT.

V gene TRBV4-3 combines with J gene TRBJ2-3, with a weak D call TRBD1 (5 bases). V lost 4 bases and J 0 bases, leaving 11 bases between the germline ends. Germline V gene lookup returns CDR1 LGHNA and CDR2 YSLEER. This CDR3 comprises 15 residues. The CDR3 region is CASSPQGYSTDTQYF. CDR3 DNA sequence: TGCGCCAGCAGCCCTCAGGGCTATAGCACAGATACGCAGTATTTT.

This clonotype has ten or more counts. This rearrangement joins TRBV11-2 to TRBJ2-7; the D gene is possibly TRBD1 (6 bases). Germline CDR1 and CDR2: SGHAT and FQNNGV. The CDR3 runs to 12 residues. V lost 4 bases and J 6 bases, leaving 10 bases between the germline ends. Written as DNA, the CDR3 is TGTGCCAGCAGCTCCCAGGGGATCGAGCAGTACGTC. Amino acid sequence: CASSSQGIEQYV.

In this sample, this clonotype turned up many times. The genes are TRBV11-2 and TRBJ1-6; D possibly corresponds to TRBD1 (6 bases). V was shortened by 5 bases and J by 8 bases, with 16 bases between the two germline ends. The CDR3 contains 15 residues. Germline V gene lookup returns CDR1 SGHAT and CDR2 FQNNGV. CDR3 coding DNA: TGTGCCAGCAGCCGGACAGCGGACGGTTATTCACCCCTCCACTTT. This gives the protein CASSRTADGYSPLHF. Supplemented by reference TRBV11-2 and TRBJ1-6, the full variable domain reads EAGVAQSPRYKIIEKRQSVAFWCNPISGHATLYWYQQILGQGPKLLIQFQNNGVVDDSQLPKDRFSAERLKGVDSTLKIQPAKLEDSAVYLCASSRTADGYSPLHFGNGTRLTVT.

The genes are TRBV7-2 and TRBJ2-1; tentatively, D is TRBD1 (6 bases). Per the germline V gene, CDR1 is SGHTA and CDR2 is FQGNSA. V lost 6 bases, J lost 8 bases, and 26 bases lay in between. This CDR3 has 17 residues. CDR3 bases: TGTGCCAGCAGACCTGGCTTATTTTGGGTCAGGGGTGATGAGCAGTTCTTC. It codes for CASRPGLFWVRGDEQFF.

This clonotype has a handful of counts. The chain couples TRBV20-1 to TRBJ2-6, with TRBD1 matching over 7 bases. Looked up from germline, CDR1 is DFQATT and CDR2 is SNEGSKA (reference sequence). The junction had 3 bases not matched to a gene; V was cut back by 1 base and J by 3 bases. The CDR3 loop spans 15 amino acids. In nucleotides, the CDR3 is TGCAGTGCTAGAGGTCAGGGGGTTGGGGCCAACGTCCTGACTTTC. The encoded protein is CSARGQGVGANVLTF.

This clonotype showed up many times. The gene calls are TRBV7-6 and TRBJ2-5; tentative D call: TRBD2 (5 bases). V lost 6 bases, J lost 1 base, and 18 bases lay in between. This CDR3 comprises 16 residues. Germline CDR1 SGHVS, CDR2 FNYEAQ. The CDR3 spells CASRRTYQRSQETQYF. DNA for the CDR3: TGTGCCAGCAGGCGGACTTATCAGCGGAGCCAAGAGACCCAGTACTTC. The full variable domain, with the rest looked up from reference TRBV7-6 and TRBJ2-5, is GAGVSQSPRYKVTKRGQDVALRCDPISGHVSLYWYRQALGQGPEFLTYFNYEAQQDKSGLPNDRFSAERPEGSISTLTIQRTEQRDSAMYRCASRRTYQRSQETQYFGPGTRLLVL.

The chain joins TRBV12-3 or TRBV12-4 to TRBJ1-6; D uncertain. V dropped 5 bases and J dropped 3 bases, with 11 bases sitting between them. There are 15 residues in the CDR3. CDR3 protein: CASSPPGSYNSPLHF. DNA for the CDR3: TGTGCCAGCAGTCCCCCGGGTAGCTATAATTCACCCCTCCACTTT.

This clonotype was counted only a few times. CDR3 loop: CASSHPLETQYF. In nucleotides, the CDR3 is TGTGCCAGCTCACACCCCCTAGAGACCCAGTACTTC. The chain joins TRBV18 to TRBJ2-5; D remains ambiguous. Germline V gene lookup returns CDR1 KGHSH and CDR2 LQKENI. This CDR3 spans 12 amino acids. Trimming cost V 4 bases and J 4 bases, with 7 bases left between them.

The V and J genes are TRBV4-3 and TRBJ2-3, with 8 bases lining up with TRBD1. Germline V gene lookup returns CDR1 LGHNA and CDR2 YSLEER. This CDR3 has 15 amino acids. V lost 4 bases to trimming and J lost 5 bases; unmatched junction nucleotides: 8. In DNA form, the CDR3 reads TGCGCCAGCAGCCGTACAGGGGGTGCGGTAGATACGCAGTATTTT. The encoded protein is CASSRTGGAVDTQYF.

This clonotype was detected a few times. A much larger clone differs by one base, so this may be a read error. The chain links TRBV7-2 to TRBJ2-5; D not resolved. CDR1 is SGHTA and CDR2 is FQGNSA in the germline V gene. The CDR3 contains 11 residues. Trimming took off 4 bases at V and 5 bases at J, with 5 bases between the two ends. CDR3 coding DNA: TGTGCCAGCAGCTACTGGGAGACCCAGTACTTC. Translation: CASSYWETQYF.

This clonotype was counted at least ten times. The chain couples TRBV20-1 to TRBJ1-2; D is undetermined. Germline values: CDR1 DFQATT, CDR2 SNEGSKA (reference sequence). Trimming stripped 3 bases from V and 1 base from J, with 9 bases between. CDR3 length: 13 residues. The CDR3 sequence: CSASLSGNYGYTF. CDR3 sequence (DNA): TGCAGTGCTAGCCTCAGCGGTAACTATGGCTACACCTTC.

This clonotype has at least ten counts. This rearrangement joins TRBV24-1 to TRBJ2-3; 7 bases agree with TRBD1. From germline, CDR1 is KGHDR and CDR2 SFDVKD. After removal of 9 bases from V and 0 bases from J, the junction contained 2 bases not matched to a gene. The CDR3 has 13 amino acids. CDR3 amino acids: CATGDSSTDTQYF. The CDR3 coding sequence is TGTGCCACCGGGGACAGTAGCACAGATACGCAGTATTTT.

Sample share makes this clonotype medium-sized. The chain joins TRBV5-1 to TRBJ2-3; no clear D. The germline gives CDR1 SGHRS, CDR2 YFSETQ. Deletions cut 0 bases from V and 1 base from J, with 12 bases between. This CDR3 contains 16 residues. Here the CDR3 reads CASSLALLSGTDTQYF. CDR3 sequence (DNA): TGCGCCAGCAGCTTGGCCCTTCTATCGGGCACAGATACGCAGTATTTT.